This T cell receptor (beta chain) comes out of a study of CD8 T cells in ankylosing spondylitis. Germline-derived CDR1 and CDR2 are ENHRY and SYGVKD. The V end was cut by 4 bases, the J end by 1 base, with 14 bases between. This CDR3 is 16 amino acids long. Study results and caveats: Eight or nine highly homologous variants formed a TCR beta motif that appeared characteristic of ankylosing spondylitis blood. In synovial fluid and blood from reactive arthritis, some motif variants were previously reported. Matched ankylosing spondylitis synovial fluid reportedly showed significant enrichment of disease-linked clones.

This clonotype was counted ten times or more. Its antigen is not known. Libraries for TCR beta were made by quantitative 5'-RACE with molecular barcodes. TCRdb independently ran MiXCR on the 5' RACE reads; one entry per CDR3 protein. The sample records around 250,000 distinct CDR3 sequences, approximately 11% being singletons. This chain links TRBV10-3 with TRBJ1-5, with D possibly being TRBD1 (6 bases). The TCR comes from a male donor with ankylosing spondylitis or in good health (not recorded which). Sequencing input: blood, either unsorted or a sorted T cell fraction (not recorded which). The CDR3 loop reads CAISAGAPSSNQPQHF. For the CDR3, the DNA is TGTGCCATCAGTGCAGGGGCCCCCAGCAGCAATCAGCCCCAGCATTTT.